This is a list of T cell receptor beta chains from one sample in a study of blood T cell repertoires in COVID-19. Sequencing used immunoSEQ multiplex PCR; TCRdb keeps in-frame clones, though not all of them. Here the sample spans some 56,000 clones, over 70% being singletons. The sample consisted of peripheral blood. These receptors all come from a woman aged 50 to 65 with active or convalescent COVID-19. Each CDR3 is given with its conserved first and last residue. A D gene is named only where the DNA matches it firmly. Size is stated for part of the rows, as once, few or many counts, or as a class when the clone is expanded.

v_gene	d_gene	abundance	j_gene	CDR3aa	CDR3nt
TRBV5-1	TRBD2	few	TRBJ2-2	CASSFGTSGRTNTGELFF	TGCGCCAGCAGCTTTGGGACTAGCGGGAGGACGAACACCGGGGAGCTGTTTTTT
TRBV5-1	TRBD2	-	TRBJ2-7	CASSLKNSGNDEQYF	TGCGCCAGCAGCTTGAAGAATAGCGGGAACGACGAGCAGTACTTC
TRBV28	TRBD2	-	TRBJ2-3	CASSLAGLATDTQYF	TGTGCCAGCAGTTTGGCGGGACTAGCAACAGATACGCAGTATTTT
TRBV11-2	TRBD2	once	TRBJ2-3	CASSPTSSADTQYF	TGTGCCAGCAGCCCGACTAGCTCGGCAGATACGCAGTATTTT
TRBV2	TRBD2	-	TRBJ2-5	CASSGLAGVVETQYF	TGTGCCAGCTCCGGACTAGCGGGAGTCGTAGAGACCCAGTACTTC
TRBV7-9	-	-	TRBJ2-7	CASSSSGLAGEQYF	TGTGCCAGCAGCTCTTCGGGACTTGCGGGCGAGCAGTACTTC
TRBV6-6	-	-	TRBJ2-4	CASSYRAGEGGNIQYF	TGTGCCAGCAGTTATAGGGCCGGAGAGGGGGGGAACATTCAGTACTTC
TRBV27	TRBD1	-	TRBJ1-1	CASSLQDRAEAFF	TGTGCCAGCAGTTTACAGGACAGGGCTGAAGCTTTCTTT
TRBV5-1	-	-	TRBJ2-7	CASSLSREYEQYF	TGCGCCAGCAGCTTGTCCAGGGAATACGAGCAGTACTTC
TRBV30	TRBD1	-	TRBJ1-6	CAWSAGQGNSPLHF	TGTGCCTGGAGCGCGGGACAGGGTAATTCACCCCTCCACTTT
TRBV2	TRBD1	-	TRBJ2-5	CAVSRDRETQYF	TGTGCCGTCTCCAGGGACAGAGAGACCCAGTACTTC
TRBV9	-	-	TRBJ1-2	CASSPGDYGYTF	TGTGCCAGCAGCCCGGGGGACTATGGCTACACCTTC
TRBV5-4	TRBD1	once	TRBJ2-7	CASSLGRQGVSEQYF	TGTGCCAGCAGCTTGGGGAGGCAGGGGGTAAGCGAGCAGTACTTC
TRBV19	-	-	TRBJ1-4	CASSIRGGRLFF	TGTGCCAGTAGTATAAGGGGGGGACGGCTGTTTTTT
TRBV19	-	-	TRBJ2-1	CASSIGSYNEQFF	TGTGCCAGTAGTATAGGGAGCTACAATGAGCAGTTCTTC
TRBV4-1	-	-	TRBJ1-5	CASSRYLGRIRRGNQPQHF	TGCGCCAGCAGCCGATACCTAGGAAGGATACGGCGGGGCAATCAGCCCCAGCATTTT
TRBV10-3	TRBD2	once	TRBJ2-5	CAISGTSGSQETQYF	TGTGCCATCAGCGGGACTAGCGGGAGCCAAGAGACCCAGTACTTC
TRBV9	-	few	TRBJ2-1	CASSTTAVLNEQFF	TGTGCCAGCAGCACAACTGCGGTCCTCAATGAGCAGTTCTTC
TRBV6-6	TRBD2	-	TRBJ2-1	CASSTSGSYNEQFF	TGTGCCAGCAGCACTAGCGGCTCCTACAATGAGCAGTTCTTC
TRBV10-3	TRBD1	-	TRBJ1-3	CATGQGTSGNTIYF	TGTGCCACCGGACAGGGGACCTCTGGAAACACCATATATTTT
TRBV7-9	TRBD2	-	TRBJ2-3	CASSLVLAGVLSTDTQYF	TGTGCCAGCAGCTTAGTACTAGCGGGAGTATTGAGCACAGATACGCAGTATTTT
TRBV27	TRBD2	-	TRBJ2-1	CASSLFLAGLYNEQFF	TGTGCCAGCAGTTTATTTCTAGCGGGCCTCTACAATGAGCAGTTCTTC
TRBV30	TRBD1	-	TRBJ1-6	CAWSPRPVQGWSPLHF	TGTGCCTGGAGCCCCCGCCCGGTACAGGGGTGGTCACCCCTCCACTTT
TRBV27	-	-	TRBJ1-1	CASSFLTSNTEAFF	TGTGCCAGCAGTTTTCTCACTTCGAACACTGAAGCTTTCTTT
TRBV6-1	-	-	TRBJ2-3	CASSEANGYTDTQYF	TGTGCCAGCAGTGAAGCCAACGGGTACACAGATACGCAGTATTTT
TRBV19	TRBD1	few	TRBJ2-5	CASSRGGQGGETQYF	TGTGCCAGTAGTCGAGGGGGACAGGGTGGGGAGACCCAGTACTTC
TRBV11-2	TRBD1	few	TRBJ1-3	CASSFGTGFGNTIYF	TGTGCCAGCAGCTTCGGGACAGGGTTCGGAAACACCATATATTTT
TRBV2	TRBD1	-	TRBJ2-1	CASTLRTGNPYNEQFF	TGTGCCAGCACCCTACGGACAGGAAACCCTTACAATGAGCAGTTCTTC
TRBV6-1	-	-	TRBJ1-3	CASSEMVQGTIYF	TGTGCCAGCAGTGAAATGGTACAGGGCACCATATATTTT
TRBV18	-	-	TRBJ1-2	CASSPPPPRMYGYTF	TGTGCCAGCTCACCACCCCCCCCGCGAATGTATGGCTACACCTTC
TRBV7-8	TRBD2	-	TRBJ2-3	CASSLDPSGRTDTQYF	TGTGCCAGCAGCTTAGACCCTAGCGGGAGGACAGATACGCAGTATTTT
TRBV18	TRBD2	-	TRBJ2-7	CASSPPLAGPYEQYF	TGTGCCAGCTCACCACCCCTAGCGGGGCCCTACGAGCAGTACTTC
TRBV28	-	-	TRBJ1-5	CASSGQYNQPQHF	TGTGCCAGCAGTGGGCAGTACAATCAGCCCCAGCATTTT
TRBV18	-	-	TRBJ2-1	CASSRGQTLYNEQFF	TGTGCCAGCTCAAGAGGACAAACTTTGTACAATGAGCAGTTCTTC
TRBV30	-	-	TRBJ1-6	CAWSVRGGISPLHF	TGTGCCTGGAGTGTACGAGGGGGAATTTCACCCCTCCACTTT
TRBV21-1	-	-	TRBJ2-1	CASSISGTSARFCNEQFF	TGTGCCAGCAGCATCTCCGGGACTAGCGCGCGATTTTGCAATGAGCAGTTCTTC
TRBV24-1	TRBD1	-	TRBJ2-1	CATGQGLNNEQFF	TGTGCCACCGGACAGGGGCTGAACAATGAGCAGTTCTTC
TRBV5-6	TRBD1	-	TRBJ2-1	CASRTGGRNEQFF	TGTGCCAGCAGAACAGGGGGGAGGAATGAGCAGTTCTTC
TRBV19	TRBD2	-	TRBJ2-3	CASSKLLAEGNTQYF	TGTGCCAGTAGTAAGTTACTAGCGGAAGGTAATACGCAGTATTTT
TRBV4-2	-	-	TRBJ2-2	CASSHSLRASNTGELFF	TGTGCCAGCAGCCACTCACTCAGGGCTTCGAACACCGGGGAGCTGTTTTTT
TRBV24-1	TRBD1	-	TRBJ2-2	CATSRGPGELFF	TGTGCCACCAGTAGGGGGCCCGGGGAGCTGTTTTTT